The clone carrying this TCR beta chain was detected many times. No antigen is known for it. Trimming removed 7 bases at V and 0 bases at J, with 7 bases between. The CDR3 contains 14 residues. This entry belongs to a study of Graves' ophthalmopathy and Graves' hyperthyroidism. Overall study findings and caveats: Blood repertoires reportedly contained most expanded thyroid clonotypes above 0.001 frequency.

Amplification from RNA transcripts yielded the TCR beta CDR3 regions. HTBI primers were employed in first-round RT-PCR, then a second-round multiplex PCR followed. TCRdb itself ran the multiplex PCR reads through MiXCR, one entry per CDR3 protein. Found here are under 800,000 distinct CDR3 sequences, about a fifth of them singletons; the top ten hold more than 5.5%. Sample: peripheral blood. The chain joins TRBV12-3 or TRBV12-4 to TRBJ1-6; no definite D call. The TCR sequence derives from a woman between 18 and 29 years old with stable Graves' hyperthyroidism. Some clones in this sample may be carry-over from other donors' samples. CDR3 sequence (DNA): TGTGCCAGCAAAGGGAGCTCCTATAATTCACCCCTCCACTTT. It specifies CASKGSSYNSPLHF.